This is a list of T cell receptor beta chains from one sample in a study of blood T cell repertoires in COVID-19. The assay was immunoSEQ multiplex PCR, and TCRdb's table has in-frame clones only and misses some. The data contain 120,000 to 150,000 clones, around 84% of them seen just once; the ten biggest clones take up about 38%. Sequencing was performed on peripheral blood. These receptors came from a human donor in a cohort sampled during active COVID-19. Both conserved end residues are part of each CDR3. D genes are given only for firm matches. Clone size is stated in some rows and not others, as once, few, many or a class when expanded.

CDR3aa,CDR3nt,v_gene,j_gene,abundance,d_gene
CASSTGTTTEAFF,TGTGCCAGCAGCACAGGGACGACCACTGAAGCTTTCTTT,TRBV7-6,TRBJ1-1,once,.
CASSSRSQYEQYF,TGTGCCAGCAGCTCGAGGTCCCAATACGAGCAGTACTTC,TRBV7-2,TRBJ2-7,.,.
CASTTRGGNTDTQYF,TGCGCCAGCACCACGAGGGGGGGAAACACAGATACGCAGTATTTT,TRBV4-1,TRBJ2-3,.,.
CASSLNPRTGGNSPLHF,TGTGCCAGCAGCTTAAACCCGCGGACAGGGGGCAATTCACCCCTCCACTTT,TRBV7-3,TRBJ1-6,.,TRBD1
CASSLDGGQVRFF,TGTGCCAGCAGCTTAGATGGAGGGCAGGTGAGGTTCTTC,TRBV11-1,TRBJ2-1,.,.
CASSLRLAGVNEQFF,TGCGCCAGCAGCCTAAGACTAGCGGGGGTCAATGAGCAGTTCTTC,TRBV5-1,TRBJ2-1,.,TRBD2
CASRVPGDTGSVAFF,TGTGCCAGCAGAGTTCCCGGGGACACCGGATCAGTGGCTTTCTTT,TRBV28,TRBJ1-1,.,.
CASSLVAGSNQPQHF,TGTGCCAGCAGCCTGGTAGCGGGCAGCAATCAGCCCCAGCATTTT,TRBV4-2,TRBJ1-5,.,.
CASSLTRVGTDTQYF,TGTGCCAGCAGCTTGACTCGGGTGGGCACAGATACGCAGTATTTT,TRBV5-4,TRBJ2-3,.,.
CASSLEAGIGIYEQYF,TGTGCCAGCAGCTTAGAGGCAGGGATTGGAATCTACGAGCAGTACTTC,TRBV7-2,TRBJ2-7,.,.
CASRGLAGEANTGELFF,TGTGCCAGCAGGGGACTAGCGGGGGAAGCGAACACCGGGGAGCTGTTTTTT,TRBV7-2,TRBJ2-2,.,TRBD2
CASSLAGTNEKLFF,TGCGCCAGCAGCTTGGCAGGGACTAATGAAAAACTGTTTTTT,TRBV5-1,TRBJ1-4,once,.
CASSPGSPGSGTDTQYF,TGTGCCAGCAGCCCCGGGTCCCCCGGGTCCGGCACAGATACGCAGTATTTT,TRBV3-1/TRBV3-2,TRBJ2-3,.,.
CASSYKRTGATNEKLFF,TGTGCCAGCAGCTACAAAAGAACAGGGGCAACTAATGAAAAACTGTTTTTT,TRBV13,TRBJ1-4,once,TRBD1
CASRPTGVGGYTF,TGCGCCAGCAGACCAACAGGGGTTGGGGGCTACACCTTC,TRBV23-1,TRBJ1-2,.,TRBD1
CASSVQGARLSEQYF,TGTGCCAGCAGCGTACAGGGGGCCCGCTTATCCGAGCAGTACTTC,TRBV21-1,TRBJ2-7,.,.
CASSLAGYTQYF,TGTGCCAGCAGCTTGGCGGGGTATACGCAGTATTTT,TRBV5-4,TRBJ2-3,.,.
CATCGMNTEAFF,TGTGCCACTTGCGGTATGAACACTGAAGCTTTCTTT,TRBV12-3/TRBV12-4,TRBJ1-1,.,.
CASSEPSGGQETQYF,TGTGCCAGCAGTGAGCCAAGCGGGGGCCAAGAGACCCAGTACTTC,TRBV28,TRBJ2-5,.,TRBD2
CASSLVTTGGNPGYTF,TGTGCCAGCAGCTTAGTCACGACAGGGGGTAACCCTGGCTACACCTTC,TRBV7-2,TRBJ1-2,.,TRBD1
CASSYVGLFPKTQYF,TGTGCCAGCAGTTACGTTGGGCTGTTCCCCAAGACCCAGTACTTC,TRBV6-2/TRBV6-3,TRBJ2-5,.,.
CASSLVGTGRSGANVLTF,TGCGCCAGCAGCTTGGTAGGGACAGGGAGATCTGGGGCCAACGTCCTGACTTTC,TRBV5-1,TRBJ2-6,.,TRBD1
CASSRGTSGATTQYF,TGTGCCAGCAGCCGCGGGACTAGCGGGGCTACGACCCAGTACTTC,TRBV7-8,TRBJ2-5,.,TRBD2
CASSQADRGRNGAFF,TGTGCCAGCAGCCAGGCGGACAGGGGGCGGAACGGAGCTTTCTTT,TRBV3-1/TRBV3-2,TRBJ1-1,.,TRBD1
CASSFGTGNLYGYTF,TGTGCCAGCAGCTTCGGGACAGGAAATCTCTATGGCTACACCTTC,TRBV7-2,TRBJ1-2,.,TRBD1
CASKLAGGTDTQYF,TGTGCCAGCAAGTTAGCGGGGGGCACAGATACGCAGTATTTT,TRBV14,TRBJ2-3,.,TRBD2
CASRDRGTYNSPLHF,TGTGCCAGCCGGGACAGGGGAACCTATAATTCACCCCTCCACTTT,TRBV6-5,TRBJ1-6,.,TRBD1
CASSLYGATNEKLFF,TGTGCCAGCTCACTGTACGGAGCAACTAATGAAAAACTGTTTTTT,TRBV18,TRBJ1-4,once,.
CASSGGGGTQETQYF,TGTGCCAGCAGTGGCGGGGGGGGGACCCAAGAGACCCAGTACTTC,TRBV2,TRBJ2-5,once,TRBD2
CASNPQAGETQYF,TGTGCCAGCAACCCTCAGGCAGGGGAGACCCAGTACTTC,TRBV9,TRBJ2-5,.,.
CASSQDSVSGNTIYF,TGCGCCAGCAGCCAAGATTCTGTCTCTGGAAACACCATATATTTT,TRBV4-3,TRBJ1-3,.,.
CASSLGHRGDQPQHF,TGTGCCAGCAGCTTAGGACACAGGGGAGATCAGCCCCAGCATTTT,TRBV7-2,TRBJ1-5,.,TRBD1
CASSYLQGVAEAFF,TGTGCCAGCAGTTATCTACAGGGTGTCGCTGAAGCTTTCTTT,TRBV27,TRBJ1-1,.,.
CASRFGPENQPQHF,TGTGCCAGCAGGTTTGGGCCCGAGAATCAGCCCCAGCATTTT,TRBV2,TRBJ1-5,.,.
CASSSGQGPTNEKLFF,TGTGCCAGCAGCTCGGGACAGGGGCCAACTAATGAAAAACTGTTTTTT,TRBV7-8,TRBJ1-4,.,TRBD1
CASSLVGMYEQYF,TGTGCCAGCAGCTTGGTGGGCATGTACGAGCAGTACTTC,TRBV7-9,TRBJ2-7,.,.
CASSLGSNYGYTF,TGTGCCAGCAGTTTAGGCAGTAACTATGGCTACACCTTC,TRBV12-3/TRBV12-4,TRBJ1-2,.,.
CASSLTLLETQYF,TGTGCCAGCAGTTTAACTCTCCTCGAGACCCAGTACTTC,TRBV12-3/TRBV12-4,TRBJ2-5,.,.
CAISDRGGNEKLFF,TGTGCCATCAGTGACCGGGGAGGTAATGAAAAACTGTTTTTT,TRBV10-3,TRBJ1-4,.,.